This section outlines one T cell receptor (beta chain) sequence together with its context. This CDR3 is also generated by other DNA sequences in the sample. V lost 5 bases and J 4 bases, leaving 2 bases between the germline ends. The CDR3 has 11 amino acids. Participants' reported clinical history set cohort assignment. The data stem from a study of blood T cell repertoires in COVID-19. Study-wide context: There were acute and convalescent COVID-19 samples, and they came from the United States, Italy and Spain. T cells, B-cell-depleted T cells, or PBMCs supplied cDNA or gDNA.

The assay was immunoSEQ multiplex PCR, and TCRdb's table has in-frame clones only and misses some. The table records more than 60,000 clones, 88% of them present only once. The specimen sequenced was PBMCs or T cells enriched from blood (not recorded which). The receptor was derived from a woman aged 40 to 50 who had recovered from COVID-19. The V gene is TRBV12-3 or TRBV12-4, the J gene TRBJ1-4; no clear D. CDR3 sequence (DNA): TGTGCCAGCAGTCTTAATGAAAAACTGTTTTTT. This translates into CASSLNEKLFF.